The 8 T cell receptor beta chains below come from one sample, sequenced in a study of cytomegalovirus exposure and HLA in healthy donors. Using immunoSEQ multiplex PCR, the repertoire was profiled, and TCRdb retains in-frame clones only, with some absent. The top ten hold about 3% of the sample, which has 70,000 to 90,000 clones, over 80% seen once. The source material was PBMCs. Source of these receptors: a man aged 30 to 45 in good health and CMV-seronegative.

The rearrangement uses TRBV27 and TRBJ2-1; TRBD2 agrees at 13 bases. Germline CDR1 is MNHEY and CDR2 is SMNVEV (reference sequence). V was clipped by 5 bases and J by 7 bases; unmatched bases: 11. This CDR3 is 17 amino acids long. The CDR3 DNA is TGTGCCAGCAGTAAACTAGCGGGGGGGACCTTCATAAATGAGCAGTTCTTC. Protein sequence: CASSKLAGGTFINEQFF.

This sequence joins TRBV4-3 and TRBJ2-5; no firm D call. The CDR3 runs 16 residues. Germline lookup yields CDR1 LGHNA and CDR2 YSLEER. Trimming cost V 1 base and J 1 base, with 13 bases left between them. CDR3: CASSQGLTLFQETQYF. The DNA for the CDR3 is TGCGCCAGCAGCCAAGGTTTGACACTTTTCCAAGAGACCCAGTACTTC.

This clone was observed once. The chain is built from TRBV7-9 and TRBJ2-5; 11 positions match TRBD2. This CDR3 is 15 amino acids long. From germline, CDR1 is SEHNR and CDR2 FQNEAQ (reference sequence). V lost 3 bases and J lost 1; bases outside the gene matches: 1. This CDR3 is CASSLTSGVQETQYF. The CDR3 DNA is TGTGCCAGCAGCTTGACTAGCGGGGTCCAAGAGACCCAGTACTTC.

The chain uses TRBV4-1 and TRBJ1-5; D unresolved. This CDR3 has 15 residues. V shed 1 base and J shed 0 bases, with 7 bases lying between them. Germline loops: CDR1 MGHRA, CDR2 YSYEKL. The CDR3, as DNA: TGCGCCAGCAGCCAAGGCTCCTATAGCAATCAGCCCCAGCATTTT. Its translation is CASSQGSYSNQPQHF.

The chain joins TRBV7-8 to TRBJ2-7; the match to TRBD1 covers 8 bases. CDR1 and CDR2 from the germline V gene are SGHVS and FQNEAQ. The trim removed 3 bases at V and 2 bases at J, leaving 9 bases unmatched. This CDR3 region has 16 residues. The CDR3 loop reads CASSFRGQGGPYEQYF. The CDR3 DNA sequence: TGTGCCAGCAGCTTTCGAGGACAGGGAGGCCCCTACGAGCAGTACTTC. Supplemented by reference TRBV7-8 and TRBJ2-7, the full variable domain reads GAGVSQSPRYKVAKRGQDVALRCDPISGHVSLFWYQQALGQGPEFLTYFQNEAQLDKSGLPSDRFFAERPEGSVSTLKIQRTQQEDSAVYLCASSFRGQGGPYEQYFGPGTRLTVT.

The V call is TRBV10-3, the J call TRBJ1-6, with D unresolved. The CDR3 length is 16 residues. The V end lost 0 bases, the J end lost 3 bases, and 9 bases lay between the germline ends. Germline-derived CDR1 and CDR2 are ENHRY and SYGVKD. The CDR3 is CAISESEGHYNSPLHF. Written as DNA, the CDR3 is TGTGCCATCAGTGAGTCAGAGGGCCACTATAATTCACCCCTCCACTTT.

This chain links TRBV11-2 with TRBJ1-1, with a weak D call TRBD1 (6 bases). CDR3 length equals 12 residues. CDR1 SGHAT and CDR2 FQNNGV come from the germline V gene. The V end lost 4 bases, the J end lost 5 bases, and 8 bases lay between the germline ends. The CDR3 DNA is TGTGCCAGCAGCTCCAGGGGAACTGAAGCTTTCTTT. Residues: CASSSRGTEAFF.

This clone was detected only a few times. The chain carries TRBV7-8 and TRBJ1-3; D not certain. This CDR3 has 16 residues. The germline V and J ends were trimmed by 1 base and 4 bases, with 14 bases remaining between them. CDR1 and CDR2 (germline): SGHVS, FQNEAQ. The CDR3 sequence: CASSLERAHSGNTIYF. The CDR3 bases are TGTGCCAGCAGCTTAGAGCGGGCGCACTCGGGAAACACCATATATTTT. Complete variable domain (other parts from reference TRBV7-8 and TRBJ1-3): GAGVSQSPRYKVAKRGQDVALRCDPISGHVSLFWYQQALGQGPEFLTYFQNEAQLDKSGLPSDRFFAERPEGSVSTLKIQRTQQEDSAVYLCASSLERAHSGNTIYFGEGSWLTVV.